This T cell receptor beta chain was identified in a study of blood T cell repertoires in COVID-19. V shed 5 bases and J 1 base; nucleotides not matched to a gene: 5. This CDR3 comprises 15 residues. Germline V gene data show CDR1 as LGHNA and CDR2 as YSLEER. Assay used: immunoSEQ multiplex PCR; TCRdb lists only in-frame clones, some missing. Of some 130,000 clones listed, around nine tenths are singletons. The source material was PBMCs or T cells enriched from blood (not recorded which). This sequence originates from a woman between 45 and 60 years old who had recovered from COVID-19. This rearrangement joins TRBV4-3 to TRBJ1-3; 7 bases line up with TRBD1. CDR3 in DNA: TGCGCCAGCAGCACACACAGGGGATCTGGAAACACCATATATTTT. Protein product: CASSTHRGSGNTIYF.